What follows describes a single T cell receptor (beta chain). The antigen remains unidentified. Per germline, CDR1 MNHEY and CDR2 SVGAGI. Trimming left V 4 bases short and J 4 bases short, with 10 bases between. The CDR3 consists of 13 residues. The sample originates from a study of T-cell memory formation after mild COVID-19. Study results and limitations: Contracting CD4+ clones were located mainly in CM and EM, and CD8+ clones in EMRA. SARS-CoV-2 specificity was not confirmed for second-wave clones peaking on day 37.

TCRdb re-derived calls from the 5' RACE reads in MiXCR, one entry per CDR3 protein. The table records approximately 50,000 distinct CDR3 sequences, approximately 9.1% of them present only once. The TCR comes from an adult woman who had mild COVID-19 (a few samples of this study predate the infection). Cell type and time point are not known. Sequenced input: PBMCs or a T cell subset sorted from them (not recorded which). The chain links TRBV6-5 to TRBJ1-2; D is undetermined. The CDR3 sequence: CASSFEGRYGYTF. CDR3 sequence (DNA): TGTGCCAGCAGTTTCGAGGGCCGCTATGGCTACACCTTC.